A single sample is the source of the 14 T cell receptor beta chains below, sequenced in a study of control samples from healthy donors and cancer patients. Using immunoSEQ multiplex PCR, the repertoire was profiled, and TCRdb retains in-frame clones only, with some absent. The data hold more than 85,000 clones, with roughly nine tenths observed a single time. The sequencing input was blood. Receptors originate from a woman between 18 and 30 years old in good health.

The chain employs TRBV24-1 and TRBJ1-4; TRBD1 aligns across 8 bases. The CDR3 length is 15 residues. Germline V gives CDR1 KGHDR, CDR2 SFDVKD. V lost 4 bases, J lost 10 bases, and 10 bases stayed unmatched. Here the CDR3 reads CATSDPDAGGGKLFF. In DNA form, the CDR3 reads TGTGCCACCAGTGACCCAGACGCAGGGGGCGGAAAACTGTTTTTT.

The chain links TRBV4-2 to TRBJ2-3; D remains unclear. The CDR3 runs to 15 residues. V was clipped by 0 bases and J by 2 bases, with 9 bases between them. Germline V gene data show CDR1 as LGHNA and CDR2 as YNFKEQ. The CDR3 here is CASSQDRRSTDTQYF. CDR3 nucleotides: TGTGCCAGCAGCCAAGATCGCCGATCCACAGATACGCAGTATTTT.

The J gene is TRBJ1-1, the V gene TRBV24-1; 7 bases agree with TRBD1. The V and J ends lost 4 bases and 5 bases, in that order; junction bases with no gene match: 9. This CDR3 region has 15 residues. CDR1 is KGHDR and CDR2 is SFDVKD in the germline V gene. The CDR3 protein is CATSDRKQGSTEAFF. The CDR3 nucleotides read TGTGCCACCAGTGACCGAAAACAGGGGTCAACTGAAGCTTTCTTT.

The V call is TRBV6-6, the J call TRBJ1-4; no reliable D call. V was clipped by 3 bases and J by 7 bases, with 9 bases between them. The germline V gene encodes CDR1 MNHNY and CDR2 SVGAGI (reference sequence). The CDR3 has 13 residues. The CDR3 nucleotides read TGTGCCAGCAGTTATAGATTGTTTGAAAAACTGTTTTTT. It encodes CASSYRLFEKLFF.

This chain links TRBV3-1 (or the pseudogene TRBV3-2) with TRBJ2-2; 7 bases line up with TRBD1. V shed 4 bases and J 6 bases; nucleotides not matched to a gene: 8. The CDR3 has 15 residues. Germline V gene sequence: CDR1 LGHDT, CDR2 YNNKEL (reference sequence). CDR3 region: CASSPYRGYSGELFF. The CDR3 DNA is TGTGCCAGCAGCCCCTACAGGGGTTACTCCGGGGAGCTGTTTTTT.

The rearrangement joins TRBV27 to TRBJ2-4; D remains ambiguous. V shed 6 bases and J shed 7 bases, with 16 bases lying between them. Germline V gives CDR1 MNHEY, CDR2 SMNVEV (reference sequence). The length of the CDR3 is 14 residues. The CDR3 DNA reads as TGTGCCAGCAGCCGCCTACCCCGGGCCAACATTCAGTACTTC. Translated, it gives CASSRLPRANIQYF.

The chain joins TRBV18 to TRBJ2-1; 10 bases align to TRBD2. Unmatched junction bases numbered 9, after V lost 1 base and J lost 6 bases. CDR1 is KGHSH and CDR2 is LQKENI in the germline V gene. This CDR3 is 17 amino acids long. The CDR3 is CASSPRPSGSPSNEQFF. The CDR3 DNA reads as TGTGCCAGCTCACCACGCCCTAGCGGGAGCCCAAGCAATGAGCAGTTCTTC.

This chain connects TRBV27 to TRBJ2-1; 11 nucleotides match TRBD2. Germline assignment: CDR1 MNHEY and CDR2 SMNVEV (reference sequence). There are 16 residues in the CDR3. V lost 3 bases to trimming and J lost 1 base; unmatched junction nucleotides: 2. The CDR3 coding sequence is TGTGCCAGCAGTTTTAGCGGGAGGGGTTCCTACAATGAGCAGTTCTTC. Its protein is CASSFSGRGSYNEQFF.

The gene calls are TRBV19 and TRBJ2-2, with a tentative D call TRBD1 (6 bases). The CDR3 length is 16 residues. Germline V gene data show CDR1 as LNHDA and CDR2 as SQIVND (reference sequence). Trimming removed 4 bases from V and 0 bases from J, with 12 bases in between. CDR3 in amino acids: CASSKTSGANTGELFF. DNA for the CDR3: TGTGCCAGTAGTAAAACCTCAGGGGCGAACACCGGGGAGCTGTTTTTT. Filled out from reference TRBV19 and TRBJ2-2, the complete variable domain reads DGGITQSPKYLFRKEGQNVTLSCEQNLNHDAMYWYRQDPGQGLRLIYYSQIVNDFQKGDIAEGYSVSREKKESFPLTVTSAQKNPTAFYLCASSKTSGANTGELFFGEGSRLTVL.

This clone has only one observation. The germline gene is not matched at one end of the junction; a read error may be the cause. The rearrangement joins TRBV19 to TRBJ2-3; D possibly corresponds to TRBD1 (6 bases). Germline CDR1 is LNHDA and CDR2 is SQIVND (reference sequence). The CDR3 contains 15 residues. In DNA form, the CDR3 reads TGTGCCAGTAGGATAGGGGGATACTCCACAGATACGCAGTATTTT. Translated: CASRIGGYSTDTQYF.

The chain joins TRBV27 to TRBJ2-1; D gene unclear. In germline, CDR1 is MNHEY, CDR2 SMNVEV (reference sequence). CDR3 length: 13 residues. The V and J ends lost 2 bases and 5 bases respectively, with 7 bases between them. CDR3 loop: CASSLRRDNEQFF. DNA of the CDR3: TGTGCCAGCAGTTTACGACGGGACAATGAGCAGTTCTTC.

In this sample, this clone turned up once. CDR3 DNA: TGTGCCAGCAGCCACCGGGACAGGGTGGGTGATGAGCAGTTCTTC. Translation: CASSHRDRVGDEQFF. This chain joins TRBV14 and TRBJ2-1; 9 nucleotides agree with TRBD1. V was pared by 3 bases and J by 8 bases, with 8 bases of the junction left unmatched. The CDR3 extends over 15 amino acids. Germline V lookup: CDR1 SGHDN, CDR2 FVKESK.

The V gene is TRBV27, the J gene TRBJ2-1, with D unclear. CDR3 length equals 13 residues. V gave up 1 base and J gave up 4 bases, with 5 bases separating them. Germline lookup yields CDR1 MNHEY and CDR2 SMNVEV (reference sequence). The DNA of the CDR3 is TGTGCCAGCAGTTTATATTCGTACAATGAGCAGTTCTTC. Its translation is CASSLYSYNEQFF.

This clone was seen a single time. The chain uses TRBV5-1 and TRBJ2-5; 9 nucleotides line up with TRBD1. The V and J ends lost 0 bases and 4 bases, in that order; junction bases with no gene match: 4. The CDR3 totals 15 residues. Germline values: CDR1 SGHRS, CDR2 YFSETQ. Here the CDR3 reads CASSLGGQGGETQYF. Written as DNA, the CDR3 is TGCGCCAGCAGCTTGGGGGGACAGGGAGGAGAGACCCAGTACTTC. Full variable domain (missing parts from reference TRBV5-1 and TRBJ2-5): KAGVTQTPRYLIKTRGQQVTLSCSPISGHRSVSWYQQTPGQGLQFLFEYFSETQRNKGNFPGRFSGRQFSNSRSEMNVSTLELGDSALYLCASSLGGQGGETQYFGPGTRLLVL.